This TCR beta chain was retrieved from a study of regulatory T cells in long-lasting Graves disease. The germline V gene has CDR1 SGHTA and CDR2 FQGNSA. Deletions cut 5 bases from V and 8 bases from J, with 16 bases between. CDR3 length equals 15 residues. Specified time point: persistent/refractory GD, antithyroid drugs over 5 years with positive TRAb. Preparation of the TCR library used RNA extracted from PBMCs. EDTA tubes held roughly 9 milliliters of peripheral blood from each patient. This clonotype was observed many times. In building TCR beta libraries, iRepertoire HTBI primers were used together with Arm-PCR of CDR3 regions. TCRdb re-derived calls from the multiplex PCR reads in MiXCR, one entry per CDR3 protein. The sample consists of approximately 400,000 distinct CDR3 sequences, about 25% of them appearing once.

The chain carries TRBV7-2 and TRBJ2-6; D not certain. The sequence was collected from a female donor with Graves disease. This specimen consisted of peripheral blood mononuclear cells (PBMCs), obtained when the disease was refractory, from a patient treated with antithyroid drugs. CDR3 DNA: TGTGCCAGCAGCCTAACGGTCCTAAGGACCAACGTCCTGACTTTC. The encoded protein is CASSLTVLRTNVLTF.